The 18 T cell receptor beta chains below all came from one sample that was sequenced in a study of cytomegalovirus exposure and HLA in healthy donors. PCR employed 60 Vbeta and 13 Jbeta primers. TCRdb's table, derived via immunoSEQ multiplex PCR, lists solely in-frame clones and lacks some. The sample has around 150,000 clones, approximately 87% seen once. Material: PBMCs. Every receptor here comes from a woman in her 30s in good health and CMV-seronegative.

The chain couples TRBV29-1 to TRBJ2-6; TRBD2 aligns across 7 bases. Per the germline V gene, CDR1 is SQVTM and CDR2 is ANQGSEA. V trimming: 4 bases; J trimming: 2 bases; junction bases outside the gene matches: 5. CDR3 length: 15 amino acids. The CDR3 sequence is CSVGGGSAGANVLTF. The CDR3 DNA sequence: TGCAGCGTTGGGGGGGGGTCGGCTGGGGCCAACGTCCTGACTTTC.

The rearrangement links TRBV6-6 to TRBJ2-1; D might be TRBD2 (6 bases). With 0 bases removed from V and 5 bases from J, the gap between germline ends came to 8 bases. The length of the CDR3 is 14 residues. In germline, CDR1 is MNHNY, CDR2 SVGAGI (reference sequence). The CDR3 DNA reads TGTGCCAGCAGTTACTCGGGACTCAACAATGAGCAGTTCTTC. It codes for CASSYSGLNNEQFF.

This clone came up a few times. This chain joins TRBV7-8 and TRBJ2-1, with 10 nucleotides matching TRBD1. Trimming took 5 bases from V and 7 from J; bases not matched to a gene: 26. CDR1 and CDR2 from the germline V gene are SGHVS and FQNEAQ. The CDR3 totals 21 residues. CDR3 in amino acids: CASSTTLLEDRGEGNANEQFF. The CDR3 DNA is TGTGCCAGCAGCACTACCCTTCTCGAGGACAGGGGGGAAGGGAATGCGAATGAGCAGTTCTTC.

CDR3 nucleotide sequence: TGTGCCAGTAGTATTATCGGACAGGGGGCAGGAGTAGCAAATCAGCCCCAGCATTTT. It yields the protein CASSIIGQGAGVANQPQHF. The chain carries TRBV19 and TRBJ1-5; 11 bases are shared with TRBD1. The V gene's germline CDR1 is LNHDA and CDR2 SQIVND (reference sequence). V lost 3 bases and J lost 4; bases outside the gene matches: 14. The CDR3 loop spans 19 amino acids. Full variable domain (rest looked up from reference TRBV19 and TRBJ1-5): DGGITQSPKYLFRKEGQNVTLSCEQNLNHDAMYWYRQDPGQGLRLIYYSQIVNDFQKGDIAEGYSVSREKKESFPLTVTSAQKNPTAFYLCASSIIGQGAGVANQPQHFGDGTRLSIL.

This clone was counted only a few times. The chain links TRBV6-1 to TRBJ2-3; D might be TRBD1 (8 bases). The CDR3 has 13 residues. The germline V gene encodes CDR1 MNHNS and CDR2 SASEGT. V lost 11 bases and J 5 bases, leaving 17 bases between the germline ends. CDR3 sequence reads: CAGGGQVGDTQYF. The CDR3 nucleotides read TGTGCCGGGGGGGGACAGGTGGGAGATACGCAGTATTTT.

The rearrangement links TRBV5-6 to TRBJ2-7; no reliable D call. The germline V and J ends were trimmed by 1 base and 3 bases, with 5 bases remaining between them. The CDR3 spans 12 residues. Germline V gene lookup returns CDR1 SGHDT and CDR2 YYEEEE. For the CDR3, the DNA is TGTGCCAGCAGCTTGCTCGGCTACGAGCAGTACTTC. It translates to CASSLLGYEQYF.

The chain combines TRBV6-5 with TRBJ2-2; D gene unclear. There are 15 residues in the CDR3. Trimming took 3 bases from V and 5 from J, leaving 13 bases between them. The V gene's germline CDR1 is MNHEY and CDR2 SVGAGI. The CDR3 spells CASSYGQRLTGELFF. CDR3 sequence (DNA): TGTGCCAGCAGTTATGGCCAGAGACTTACCGGGGAGCTGTTTTTT.

The rearrangement uses TRBV6-5 and TRBJ2-7; the D gene is possibly TRBD1 (5 bases). The CDR3 totals 13 residues. CDR1 and CDR2 from the germline V gene are MNHEY and SVGAGI. V was clipped by 6 bases and J by 4 bases, with 13 bases between them. The CDR3 loop is CASRDRQSYEQYF. In nucleotides, the CDR3 is TGTGCCAGCAGGGATCGACAGTCTTACGAGCAGTACTTC.

The gene calls are TRBV19 and TRBJ2-6; D not resolved. V lost 10 bases and J 4 bases, leaving 8 bases between the germline ends. From germline, CDR1 is LNHDA and CDR2 SQIVND (reference sequence). The CDR3 is 12 residues long. CDR3 sequence: CATRAGANVLTF. The CDR3 region has the DNA TGTGCCACGAGAGCCGGGGCCAACGTCCTGACTTTC.

The chain has TRBV25-1 and TRBJ2-7, with D perhaps matching TRBD2 (6 bases). This CDR3 contains 15 residues. The ends were cut back, 1 base at V and 1 base at J, with 11 bases in the middle. Germline V gene data show CDR1 as MGHDK and CDR2 as SYGVNS. Here the CDR3 reads CASSEWGGVSYEQYF. CDR3 nucleotide sequence: TGTGCCAGCAGTGAATGGGGCGGGGTATCCTACGAGCAGTACTTC.

This chain connects TRBV7-9 to TRBJ2-3; possible D gene TRBD2, 6 bases. CDR1 SEHNR and CDR2 FQNEAQ come from the germline V gene (reference sequence). The V end was cut by 2 bases, the J end by 2 bases, with 14 bases between. The length of the CDR3 is 16 residues. The CDR3 DNA follows: TGTGCCAGCAGCTTAAATCTAGCGACATCCACAGATACGCAGTATTTT. Translation gives CASSLNLATSTDTQYF.

The V call is TRBV7-2, the J call TRBJ2-7; 16 nucleotides line up with TRBD2. The CDR3 length is 15 residues. V lost 5 bases and J lost 7; bases outside the gene matches: 5. Germline-derived CDR1 and CDR2 are SGHTA and FQGNSA. CDR3 amino acids: CASSEPGLAGGEQYF. The DNA for the CDR3 is TGTGCCAGCAGCGAACCGGGACTAGCGGGAGGGGAGCAGTACTTC.

This clone showed up just once. The chain has TRBV4-1 and TRBJ2-1; 13 nucleotides agree with TRBD2. The CDR3 consists of 20 residues. The germline V gene encodes CDR1 MGHRA and CDR2 YSYEKL. The V and J ends lost 0 bases and 0 bases, in that order; junction bases with no gene match: 8. The CDR3: CASSQDLRTSGRSSYNEQFF. The CDR3 region has the DNA TGCGCCAGCAGCCAAGATCTCCGGACTAGCGGGAGATCCTCCTACAATGAGCAGTTCTTC.

The chain joins TRBV19 to TRBJ1-1, with D possibly matching TRBD1 (6 bases). The CDR3 runs to 13 residues. Germline-derived CDR1 and CDR2 are LNHDA and SQIVND (reference sequence). The V gene lost 6 bases and the J gene lost 7 bases, with 15 bases spanning the gap. The CDR3 sequence: CASRSGGINEAFF. The CDR3, as DNA: TGTGCCAGTAGAAGTGGGGGCATAAATGAAGCTTTCTTT.

The chain combines TRBV14 with TRBJ1-1; a possible D gene is TRBD1 (6 bases). V lost 2 bases, J lost 5 bases, and 9 bases lay in between. The CDR3 sequence is 13 residues long. Germline lookup yields CDR1 SGHDN and CDR2 FVKESK. The CDR3 nucleotides are TGTGCCAGCAGCCAACAACAGGGAACTGAAGCTTTCTTT. Encoded protein: CASSQQQGTEAFF. The complete variable domain, with remaining parts taken from reference TRBV14 and TRBJ1-1, reads EAGVTQFPSHSVIEKGQTVTLRCDPISGHDNLYWYRRVMGKEIKFLLHFVKESKQDESGMPNNRFLAERTGGTYSTLKVQPAELEDSGVYFCASSQQQGTEAFFGQGTRLTVV.

The chain couples TRBV27 to TRBJ2-1; D possibly corresponds to TRBD2 (6 bases). Germline V gene lookup returns CDR1 MNHEY and CDR2 SMNVEV (reference sequence). Trimming removed 6 bases from V and 3 bases from J, with 9 bases in between. The CDR3 contains 13 residues. Here the CDR3 reads CASSWRGYNEQFF. The CDR3, as DNA: TGTGCCAGCAGCTGGAGGGGCTACAATGAGCAGTTCTTC.

The chain is built from TRBV5-4 and TRBJ2-5, with a possible D match to TRBD2 (5 bases). Germline lookup yields CDR1 SGHNT and CDR2 YYREEE (reference sequence). The V and J ends lost 4 bases and 4 bases respectively, with 20 bases between them. The CDR3 contains 16 residues. CDR3 amino acids: CASSPFGRLLRETQYF. In DNA, the CDR3 is TGTGCCAGCAGCCCCTTCGGTAGACTACTTCGAGAGACCCAGTACTTC.

The chain recombines TRBV19 with TRBJ1-2, with 8 bases aligning to TRBD1. After removal of 5 bases from V and 4 bases from J, the junction contained 6 bases not matched to a gene. Germline CDR1 and CDR2: LNHDA and SQIVND (reference sequence). The CDR3 consists of 14 residues. The CDR3 here is CASSSPGGGYGYTF. CDR3 DNA: TGTGCCAGTAGTTCTCCAGGGGGCGGCTATGGCTACACCTTC.